These T cell receptor beta chains were read from a single sample in a study of T cell clones after liver transplantation. Sequencing used immunoSEQ multiplex PCR; TCRdb keeps in-frame clones, though not all of them. The repertoire holds tens of thousands of clones, with more than 65% as singletons. Sequenced material: CD8+ T cells from blood, taken 54 months after liver transplant. The receptors originated from a human patient who received a liver transplant. These T cells may partly come from the graft donor. Each CDR3 is given with its conserved first and last residue.

TRBJ2-2 TRBV29-1 CSVVLDSTNTGELFF
TRBJ2-3 TRBV2 CASDYGEYF
TRBJ1-6 TRBV9 CASTGGDHTSPLHF
TRBJ1-1 TRBV7-6 CASSQDRAGGEAFF
TRBJ1-1 TRBV6-5 CASSYTQVNTEAFF
TRBJ2-3 TRBV7-6 CASSVGTGGIEDTQYF
TRBJ1-1 TRBV6-5 CASSYVGSTEAFF
TRBJ1-3 TRBV9 CASSPAVKGGNTIYF
TRBJ1-1 TRBV19 CASNQGATEAFF
TRBJ2-7 TRBV27 CASSLRGASYEQYF
TRBJ1-4 TRBV23-1 CASSQSTGGVYLTTNEKLFF
TRBJ1-5 TRBV5-1 CASSTDHLGQPQHF